Listed below are T cell receptor beta chains from one sample, sequenced in a study of cytomegalovirus exposure and HLA in healthy donors. Method: immunoSEQ multiplex PCR; TCRdb's copy keeps in-frame clones and lacks some. The sample lists about 180,000 clones, roughly 87% occurring once. The sample taken for sequencing was PBMCs. The receptors here all came from a man aged 35 to 55 in good health and CMV-seronegative. Each CDR3 is given with its conserved first and last residue. The D gene is left open where the match is weak. Where a row states a size, it is once, few, many or the class of an expanded clone; other rows omit it.

D,J,V,size,CDR3,DNA
TRBD2,TRBJ2-7,TRBV5-1,-,CASSRSGSDEQYF,TGCGCCAGCAGCCGTAGCGGGAGCGACGAGCAGTACTTC
-,TRBJ1-1,TRBV30,-,CAWIWGLTEAFF,TGTGCCTGGATTTGGGGGCTGACTGAAGCTTTCTTT
TRBD1,TRBJ2-3,TRBV4-1,-,CASSLRPGQIETDTQYF,TGCGCCAGCAGCCTGCGTCCGGGACAGATAGAAACAGATACGCAGTATTTT
-,TRBJ1-2,TRBV30,-,CAWSPIQGFYGYTF,TGTGCCTGGAGCCCCATACAGGGCTTCTATGGCTACACCTTC
TRBD1,TRBJ1-1,TRBV18,-,CASSPFTGETEAFF,TGTGCCAGCTCACCTTTTACAGGGGAAACTGAAGCTTTCTTT
TRBD2,TRBJ2-5,TRBV4-2,-,CASSQDRTSRPDQYF,TGTGCCAGCAGCCAAGATAGGACTAGCCGGCCGGATCAGTACTTC
TRBD2,TRBJ2-3,TRBV7-2,-,CASSRPSGNPSTDTQYF,TGTGCCAGCAGCCGGCCTAGCGGAAACCCTAGCACAGATACGCAGTATTTT
TRBD1,TRBJ2-1,TRBV6-5,once,CASRGTVNNEQFF,TGTGCCAGCAGGGGGACAGTCAACAATGAGCAGTTCTTC
-,TRBJ2-5,TRBV5-4,-,CASSTGTLEETQYF,TGTGCCAGCAGCACCGGGACTCTAGAAGAGACCCAGTACTTC
-,TRBJ2-1,TRBV29-1,-,CSVRSGSLNEQFF,TGCAGCGTCCGGAGCGGGTCGTTGAATGAGCAGTTCTTC
-,TRBJ2-1,TRBV4-1,-,CASSRLSSYNEQFF,TGCGCCAGCAGCCGACTTAGCTCCTACAATGAGCAGTTCTTC
-,TRBJ2-3,TRBV19,once,CATPPRDTQYF,TGTGCCACGCCTCCACGGGATACGCAGTATTTT
TRBD2,TRBJ2-2,TRBV6-1,-,CASSELGTRNAGELFF,TGTGCCAGCAGTGAATTAGGGACTAGAAACGCCGGGGAGCTGTTTTTT
-,TRBJ1-1,TRBV6-6,-,CASSSTGWAEAFF,TGTGCCAGCAGTTCGACAGGATGGGCTGAAGCTTTCTTT
-,TRBJ2-1,TRBV21-1,-,CASSKACLGPSYNEQFF,TGTGCCAGCAGCAAAGCCTGCCTAGGCCCCTCCTACAATGAGCAGTTCTTC
-,TRBJ1-2,TRBV7-3,-,CASSLTGPGDYGYTF,TGTGCCAGCAGCTTGACCGGGCCCGGGGACTATGGCTACACCTTC
-,TRBJ2-7,TRBV12-5,-,CASGLVQGSYEQYF,TGTGCTAGTGGTTTGGTACAGGGATCCTACGAGCAGTACTTC
-,TRBJ2-1,TRBV9,-,CASSVADNEQFF,TGTGCCAGCAGCGTAGCTGACAATGAGCAGTTCTTC
TRBD1,TRBJ2-7,TRBV7-6,few,CASSPQGAYEQYF,TGTGCCAGCAGCCCCCAGGGGGCTTACGAGCAGTACTTC
-,TRBJ1-3,TRBV19,once,CASSIVRGDSGNTIYF,TGTGCCAGTAGTATAGTTCGGGGAGACTCTGGAAACACCATATATTTT
TRBD2,TRBJ2-5,TRBV9,-,CASSFGTGRQETQYF,TGTGCCAGCAGCTTCGGAACCGGGAGGCAAGAGACCCAGTACTTC
-,TRBJ1-1,TRBV11-2,-,CASRSRHSQNTEAFF,TGTGCCAGCAGGTCCAGACACAGCCAGAACACTGAAGCTTTCTTT
-,TRBJ2-7,TRBV4-1,-,CASSPYGETGDEQYF,TGCGCCAGCAGCCCCTACGGGGAGACAGGCGACGAGCAGTACTTC
-,TRBJ2-7,TRBV7-9,-,CASSFTTTYEQYF,TGTGCCAGCAGCTTCACTACTACCTACGAGCAGTACTTC
TRBD1,TRBJ2-7,TRBV11-3,-,CASSKMDRGGSYEQYF,TGTGCCAGCAGCAAGATGGACAGGGGAGGGTCCTACGAGCAGTACTTC
-,TRBJ2-7,TRBV19,-,CASSIRGHISYEQYF,TGTGCCAGTAGTATAAGGGGCCACATCTCCTACGAGCAGTACTTC
TRBD1,TRBJ2-7,TRBV5-1,few,CASSLAAGGEQYF,TGCGCCAGCAGCTTGGCGGCAGGGGGCGAGCAGTACTTC
-,TRBJ2-5,TRBV7-3,-,CASSLNRRGQETQYF,TGTGCCAGCAGCTTAAATCGCAGGGGCCAAGAGACCCAGTACTTC
-,TRBJ2-3,TRBV30,-,CAWSVGQGSTDTQYF,TGTGCCTGGAGTGTGGGGCAGGGTAGCACAGATACGCAGTATTTT
-,TRBJ2-5,TRBV18,few,CASSPPNRIGQETQYF,TGTGCCAGCTCACCACCGAACAGGATAGGGCAAGAGACCCAGTACTTC
-,TRBJ2-7,TRBV7-2,once,CASSLALATSYEQYF,TGTGCCAGCAGCTTAGCGCTAGCGACCTCCTACGAGCAGTACTTC
-,TRBJ2-4,TRBV9,-,CASSVGAGLAKNIQYF,TGTGCCAGCAGCGTAGGGGCAGGGTTAGCCAAAAACATTCAGTACTTC
TRBD2,TRBJ2-1,TRBV5-1,-,CASSLPQGTSGTYNEQFF,TGCGCCAGCAGCTTGCCCCAGGGGACTAGCGGGACCTACAATGAGCAGTTCTTC
-,TRBJ1-2,TRBV7-9,few,CSSSLRGGYTF,TGTTCCAGCAGCTTAAGGGGAGGCTACACCTTC
-,TRBJ1-1,TRBV6-1,-,CASKRTEAFF,TGTGCCAGCAAGCGGACTGAAGCTTTCTTT
TRBD2,TRBJ2-3,TRBV2,-,CASSQPSSGFTDTQYF,TGTGCCAGCAGTCAGCCCTCTAGCGGCTTCACAGATACGCAGTATTTT
TRBD2,TRBJ2-5,TRBV5-1,-,CASSLMREGLETQYF,TGCGCCAGCAGCTTAATGCGGGAGGGGCTGGAGACCCAGTACTTC
TRBD1,TRBJ1-1,TRBV11-3,-,CASSRTGIEAFF,TGTGCCAGCAGCCGGACAGGGATTGAAGCTTTCTTT
-,TRBJ2-5,TRBV5-1,-,CASSLVPSRETQYF,TGCGCCAGCAGCTTGGTACCGAGTCGGGAGACCCAGTACTTC
TRBD2,TRBJ2-1,TRBV6-1,-,CASSEASGGVYNEQFF,TGTGCCAGCAGTGAAGCTAGCGGGGGGGTATACAATGAGCAGTTCTTC
-,TRBJ2-2,TRBV11-3,-,CASSLRGTTGELFF,TGTGCCAGCAGCTTACGAGGAACCACCGGGGAGCTGTTTTTT
-,TRBJ1-4,TRBV2,once,CASSWTTNEKLFF,TGTGCCAGCAGTTGGACTACGAATGAAAAACTGTTTTTT
-,TRBJ1-2,TRBV19,-,CASSIDAGQGNYGYTF,TGTGCCAGTAGTATAGATGCGGGCCAGGGGAACTATGGCTACACCTTC
-,TRBJ1-2,TRBV29-1,-,CSVELTIYGYTF,TGCAGCGTTGAGTTAACAATCTATGGCTACACCTTC
-,TRBJ1-2,TRBV7-8,-,CASSLALGRGYGYTF,TGTGCCAGCAGCTTAGCGCTAGGCAGGGGCTATGGCTACACCTTC
TRBD1,TRBJ1-6,TRBV18,-,CASSPGTGKGNSPLHF,TGTGCCAGCTCACCCGGGACAGGGAAGGGTAATTCACCCCTCCACTTT
-,TRBJ1-6,TRBV11-2,-,CASSLRGGVGSPLHF,TGTGCCAGCAGCTTAAGGGGAGGGGTTGGGTCACCCCTCCACTTT
TRBD1,TRBJ1-4,TRBV7-2,-,CASSPGRDSNEKLFF,TGTGCCAGCAGCCCAGGGCGGGACAGTAATGAAAAACTGTTTTTT
-,TRBJ1-5,TRBV2,-,CASRTGYRGPQHF,TGTGCCAGCAGGACAGGATATCGGGGGCCCCAGCATTTT
-,TRBJ1-2,TRBV25-1,-,CASSEYSGYGYTF,TGTGCCAGCAGTGAATATTCAGGCTATGGCTACACCTTC
TRBD1,TRBJ1-5,TRBV28,-,CASSPRDRGIQPQHF,TGTGCCAGCAGTCCTCGGGACAGGGGTATTCAGCCCCAGCATTTT
-,TRBJ1-2,TRBV11-1,-,CASSFDSYGYTF,TGTGCCAGCAGCTTCGACAGCTATGGCTACACCTTC
TRBD1,TRBJ1-5,TRBV5-1,-,CASSTGQGGNQPQHF,TGCGCCAGCAGCACCGGACAGGGTGGCAATCAGCCCCAGCATTTT
TRBD2,TRBJ2-3,TRBV11-3,few,CASALAGPAWDTQYF,TGTGCCAGTGCCCTAGCGGGTCCCGCGTGGGATACGCAGTATTTT
TRBD1,TRBJ2-4,TRBV6-6,-,CASSLQGADIQYF,TGTGCCAGCAGCCTACAGGGGGCGGACATTCAGTACTTC
-,TRBJ2-7,TRBV7-3,-,CASSLVGGRDEQYF,TGTGCCAGCAGCTTAGTGGGGGGGCGGGACGAGCAGTACTTC